Included here is one TCR beta chain sequence, with context. These data belong to a study of blood T cell repertoires in COVID-19. V lost 2 bases and J lost 8, with 13 bases in between. Germline CDR1 reads SGHRS; CDR2 reads YFSETQ. The CDR3 sequence is 13 residues long. Sequencing was performed with immunoSEQ multiplex PCR; in TCRdb, only in-frame clones are kept and a portion is missing. This sample has fewer than 250,000 clones, with about four fifths found just once. The chain is built from TRBV5-1 and TRBJ1-1; D is uncertain. Sample: PBMCs or T cells enriched from blood (not recorded which). The clonotype was recovered from a woman aged 40 to 49 who had been exposed to COVID-19. CDR3 in DNA: TGCGCCAGCAGCTTCGGTGGGAGGTTCGAAGCTTTCTTT. Protein sequence: CASSFGGRFEAFF.